These T cell receptor beta chains were read from a single sample in a study of post-analysis software for immune sequencing data. TCRdb processed the PCR reads anew with MiXCR; each CDR3 protein has one entry. The sample has hundreds of thousands of distinct CDR3 sequences; roughly 50% are singletons. The sample consisted of blood. These receptors were obtained from a girl between 10 and 17 years old with multiple sclerosis. Both conserved end residues are part of each CDR3. The D gene is left open where the match is weak. Clone size is given for some rows only: seen once, a few or many times, or a class if the clone is expanded.

V gene,clone size,J gene,D gene,CDR3 protein,CDR3 DNA
TRBV5-5,.,TRBJ1-6,TRBD1,CASSLTGDPNSPLHF,TGTGCCAGCAGCTTGACAGGGGACCCTAATTCACCCCTCCACTTT
TRBV5-1,many,TRBJ2-7,TRBD1,CASSLGQYEQYF,TGTGCCAGCTCTTTGGGACAGTACGAGCAGTACTTC
TRBV5-1,.,TRBJ2-7,.,CASSLHSMANRTNSYEQYF,TGCGCCAGCAGCTTACACTCGATGGCAAATCGGACTAACTCCTACGAGCAGTACTTC
TRBV21-1,.,TRBJ1-4,.,CASSKSTGPKSRNEKLFF,TGTGCCAGCAGCAAAAGCACAGGCCCCAAGAGTCGGAATGAAAAACTGTTTTTT
TRBV20-1,.,TRBJ2-4,.,CSATRMVEDIQYF,TGCAGTGCTACTCGGATGGTTGAGGACATTCAGTACTTC
TRBV10-3,few,TRBJ1-6,.,CAIRTGEVAASPLHF,TGTGCCATCAGGACGGGGGAGGTCGCGGCTTCACCCCTCCACTTT
TRBV21-1,.,TRBJ2-1,.,CASSTEDRVQGEQFF,TGCGCCAGCAGCACCGAGGACAGGGTCCAGGGTGAGCAGTTCTTC
TRBV5-1,.,TRBJ2-7,TRBD2,CASSTRGLAETYEQYF,TGCGCCAGCAGCACTCGCGGACTAGCGGAGACCTACGAGCAGTACTTC
TRBV20-1,few,TRBJ2-3,TRBD2,CSARDSGTSGPDTQYF,TGCAGTGCTAGAGACTCCGGGACTAGCGGGCCCGATACGCAGTATTTT
TRBV3-1,.,TRBJ2-7,TRBD2,CASSQALLAGLSYEQYF,TGTGCCAGCAGCCAGGCCCTACTAGCGGGGCTGTCCTACGAGCAGTACTTC
TRBV5-1,.,TRBJ2-5,.,CASQASGRATETQYF,TGCGCCAGTCAGGCCTCGGGACGCGCGACGGAGACCCAGTACTTC
TRBV25-1,.,TRBJ2-2,TRBD1,CAAQGQNTGELFF,TGTGCCGCACAGGGGCAGAACACCGGGGAGCTGTTTTTT
TRBV10-3,.,TRBJ1-1,TRBD1,CAISGGQGWTEAFF,TGTGCCATCAGTGGGGGACAGGGGTGGACTGAAGCTTTCTTT
TRBV5-1,.,TRBJ2-1,TRBD2,CASSLNPSGRGDNEQFF,TGCGCCAGCAGCTTGAATCCTAGCGGGAGAGGGGACAATGAGCAGTTCTTC
TRBV5-1,.,TRBJ2-3,.,CASSLVYRGTQYF,TGCGCCAGCAGCTTGGTTTACAGAGGTACGCAGTATTTT
TRBV10-3,few,TRBJ1-1,.,CAISEIHTARAEAFF,TGTGCCATCAGTGAGATACATACAGCAAGGGCTGAAGCTTTCTTT
TRBV9,.,TRBJ2-7,.,CASSVDLDYEQYF,TGTGCCAGCAGCGTAGACCTAGACTACGAGCAGTACTTC
TRBV7-6,few,TRBJ2-5,.,CASSLADYSQETQYF,TGTGCCAGCAGCTTAGCTGACTACTCTCAAGAGACCCAGTACTTC
TRBV28,.,TRBJ2-7,.,CASSPLRWEIHEQYF,TGTGCCAGCAGTCCACTCAGATGGGAGATCCACGAGCAGTACTTC
TRBV7-9,few,TRBJ1-2,.,CASSLVPSYGYTF,TGTGCTAGCAGCTTAGTCCCTTCCTATGGCTACACCTTC
TRBV5-1,few,TRBJ2-5,.,CASNVGGLETQYF,TGCGCCAGCAACGTCGGAGGGCTGGAGACCCAGTACTTC
TRBV29-1,.,TRBJ2-3,TRBD1,CSVESGTGPFTDTQYF,TGCAGCGTTGAGTCCGGGACAGGGCCCTTCACAGATACGCAGTATTTT
TRBV6-5,.,TRBJ1-6,.,CASSYSNPRYSPLHF,TGTGCCAGCAGTTACTCGAACCCCCGGTACTCACCCCTCCACTTT
TRBV14,.,TRBJ2-7,.,CASSQVVGGYEQYF,TGTGCCAGCAGCCAAGTAGTAGGGGGCTACGAGCAGTACTTC
TRBV20-1,once,TRBJ1-5,TRBD1,CSARSGTGLGQPQHF,TGCAGTGCTAGATCCGGGACAGGGCTAGGACAGCCCCAGCATTTT
TRBV30,once,TRBJ2-4,TRBD2,CAWMGLGLAGSGEQYF,TGTGCCTGGATGGGTCTTGGACTAGCGGGATCCGGTGAGCAGTACTTC
TRBV20-1,.,TRBJ1-5,.,CGASDSTSNQPQHF,TGCGGTGCTTCGGACAGCACTAGCAATCAGCCCCAGCATTTT
TRBV5-1,.,TRBJ1-1,.,CASSYTTLGQPNTEAFF,TGCGCCAGCAGCTATACCACATTGGGACAACCGAACACTGAAGCTTTCTTT
TRBV12-3/TRBV12-4,.,TRBJ1-2,.,CASSNRDTYGYTF,TGTGCCAGCAGCAACCGGGACACCTATGGCTACACCTTC
TRBV5-1,.,TRBJ2-7,.,CASSITGFISYEQYF,TGCGCCAGCAGCATTACAGGCTTTATCTCCTACGAGCAGTACTTC
TRBV29-1,few,TRBJ2-3,TRBD2,CSVEDRVLAGVSTDTQYF,TGCAGCGTTGAAGATCGGGTACTAGCGGGGGTTTCAACAGATACGCAGTATTTT
TRBV5-6,.,TRBJ2-2,.,CASSLGEGTGELFF,TGTGCCAGCAGCTTGGGCGAGGGGACCGGGGAGCTGTTTTTT
TRBV10-2,.,TRBJ2-7,.,CASSEPRGKQYF,TGCGCCAGCAGTGAGCCGAGGGGTAAGCAGTACTTC
TRBV10-3,.,TRBJ2-3,TRBD1,CAISEGPKTGGDTQYF,TGTGCCATCAGTGAGGGACCCAAGACAGGGGGAGATACGCAGTATTTT
TRBV7-8,once,TRBJ2-1,.,CASSFGRAGVNEQFF,TGTGCCAGCAGCTTCGGCAGGGCAGGGGTCAATGAGCAGTTCTTC
TRBV2,.,TRBJ2-7,TRBD1,CATEGPGQGAHEQYF,TGTGCCACCGAGGGGCCCGGACAGGGGGCCCACGAGCAGTACTTC
TRBV7-3,few,TRBJ1-2,.,CASSKGGEGMNGYTF,TGTGCCAGCAGCAAGGGGGGTGAGGGGATGAATGGCTACACCTTC
TRBV20-1,.,TRBJ2-1,.,CSARIYSGASYNEQFF,TGCAGTGCCAGGATATACTCGGGTGCCTCCTACAATGAGCAGTTCTTC
TRBV5-1,few,TRBJ2-7,TRBD1,CASSPEPGQGILIGGEQYF,TGCGCCAGCAGCCCTGAGCCGGGACAGGGGATCTTGATTGGGGGCGAGCAGTACTTC
TRBV25-1,.,TRBJ2-3,.,CASGRLADTQYF,TGTGCCAGCGGTAGACTAGCAGATACGCAGTATTTT
TRBV20-1,few,TRBJ2-7,.,CSARVLNGYEQYF,TGCAGTGCTAGAGTGTTGAATGGTTACGAGCAGTACTTC